Below, 29 T cell receptor beta chains from the same sample are listed, as sequenced in a study of T cell responses to AZD1222 COVID-19 vaccine. Only in-frame clones appear in the TCRdb table, and some are missing; sequencing was by immunoSEQ multiplex PCR. This table has some 120,000 clones, approximately 83% appearing once. Specimen: peripheral blood, collected on day 0 of AZD1222 vaccination. Every receptor here comes from an adult in good health.

The chain is built from TRBV14 and TRBJ1-2, with 7 bases lining up with TRBD1. The CDR3 consists of 14 residues. The junction had 9 bases not matched to a gene; V was cut back by 4 bases and J by 7 bases. CDR1 and CDR2 from the germline V gene are SGHDN and FVKESK. Written as DNA, the CDR3 is TGTGCCAGCAGCCCGAGCTCGACAGGGTCTGGCTACACCTTC. This codes for CASSPSSTGSGYTF.

The rearrangement uses TRBV6-6 and TRBJ2-3; either TRBD1 or TRBD2 may supply D (5 bases each). CDR1 is MNHNY, CDR2 SVGAGI, per germline (reference sequence). The CDR3 is 15 residues long. Trimming took 6 bases from V and 2 from J, leaving 15 bases between them. The CDR3 DNA reads TGTGCCAGCAGGGCCGGGGACGGATCCACAGATACGCAGTATTTT. Translating it yields CASRAGDGSTDTQYF.

CDR3 bases: TGTGCCAGCAGTCGCTCCCTGGGTGAAACTGAAGCTTTCTTT. Protein product: CASSRSLGETEAFF. V usage is TRBV6-5 and J usage is TRBJ1-1, with D unclear. This CDR3 has 14 amino acids. Germline CDR1 and CDR2: MNHEY and SVGAGI. V shed 5 bases and J shed 5 bases, with 15 bases lying between them.

This clone turned up a few times. The rearrangement joins TRBV30 to TRBJ1-2, with D perhaps TRBD1 (5 bases). Trimming shortened V by 1 base and J by 8 bases, and 11 bases separated the two germline ends. This CDR3 comprises 12 residues. The V gene's germline CDR1 is GTSNPN and CDR2 SVGIG (reference sequence). As DNA, the CDR3 is TGTGCCTGGAGTGGTTTCAGGGAAGGCTACACCTTC. Amino acid sequence: CAWSGFREGYTF.

This sequence joins TRBV5-1 and TRBJ2-5; perhaps D is TRBD1 or TRBD2 (5 bases each). The CDR3 sequence is 16 residues long. V was clipped by 2 bases and J by 4 bases, with 18 bases between them. From germline, CDR1 is SGHRS and CDR2 YFSETQ. CDR3 coding DNA: TGCGCCAGCAGCTTATCCGGGACCCGGAACGGAGAGACCCAGTACTTC. Encoded protein: CASSLSGTRNGETQYF.

The J gene is TRBJ1-4, the V gene TRBV5-1, with 8 bases matching TRBD1. V was clipped by 4 bases and J by 10 bases; unmatched bases: 15. This CDR3 is built from 16 residues. Germline V gene lookup returns CDR1 SGHRS and CDR2 YFSETQ. The CDR3 spells CASSPDRANVPGKLFF. In DNA form, the CDR3 reads TGCGCCAGCAGCCCGGACAGGGCGAACGTACCCGGAAAACTGTTTTTT.

The genes are TRBV3-1 (or the pseudogene TRBV3-2) and TRBJ1-5; D gene uncertain. Germline lookup yields CDR1 LGHDT and CDR2 YNNKEL (reference sequence). Trimming removed 0 bases at V and 4 bases at J, with 10 bases between. CDR3 length: 15 amino acids. This CDR3 reads CASSQDPVGNQPQHF. The DNA of the CDR3 is TGTGCCAGCAGCCAAGATCCCGTCGGGAATCAGCCCCAGCATTTT.

The rearrangement links TRBV19 to TRBJ2-7; 9 nucleotides agree with TRBD1. V trimming: 7 bases; J trimming: 12 bases; junction bases outside the gene matches: 13. Looked up from germline, CDR1 is LNHDA and CDR2 is SQIVND (reference sequence). The CDR3 length is 13 residues. The CDR3 DNA follows: TGTGCCAGTACTTTAAACGGTAGGACAGGGGTGTACTTC. It translates to CASTLNGRTGVYF.

The chain links TRBV25-1 to TRBJ1-5, with 7 nucleotides matching TRBD1. Germline values: CDR1 MGHDK, CDR2 SYGVNS. With 2 bases clipped from V and 0 bases from J, the junction kept 4 bases outside the gene matches. The CDR3 is 16 residues long. CDR3 coding DNA: TGTGCCAGCAGTGAAAGACAGGGATATAGCAATCAGCCCCAGCATTTT. Its translation: CASSERQGYSNQPQHF.

The chain couples TRBV2 to TRBJ1-6; D not certain. The CDR3 sequence is 13 residues long. The V gene lost 2 bases and the J gene lost 7 bases, with 6 bases spanning the gap. Germline V gene sequence: CDR1 SNHLY, CDR2 FYNNEI. The CDR3: CASSETKNSPLHF. In DNA, the CDR3 is TGTGCCAGCAGTGAAACTAAGAATTCACCCCTCCACTTT.

V is TRBV19 and J is TRBJ2-1, with D maybe TRBD2 (6 bases). V was shortened by 7 bases and J by 5 bases, with 24 bases between the two germline ends. This CDR3 comprises 17 residues. The V gene's germline CDR1 is LNHDA and CDR2 SQIVND (reference sequence). This CDR3 reads CASMGRLADLKDNEQFF. CDR3 DNA sequence: TGTGCCAGTATGGGGAGGTTAGCGGACCTAAAGGACAATGAGCAGTTCTTC.

The chain uses TRBV24-1 and TRBJ2-7; 11 positions agree with TRBD2. In germline, CDR1 is KGHDR, CDR2 SFDVKD. V was pared by 7 bases and J by 4 bases, with 8 bases of the junction left unmatched. This CDR3 is 15 amino acids long. The DNA of the CDR3 is TGTGCCACCAGCGAAGGACTAGCGGGCCCATACGAGCAGTACTTC. Encoded protein: CATSEGLAGPYEQYF.

The chain uses TRBV14 and TRBJ1-6, with D unclear. This CDR3 has 14 amino acids. Trimming cost V 0 bases and J 6 bases, with 6 bases left between them. Germline values: CDR1 SGHDN, CDR2 FVKESK. The CDR3 nucleotides are TGTGCCAGCAGCCAAGACAGAAGTAATTCACCCCTCCACTTT. This codes for CASSQDRSNSPLHF.

The chain joins TRBV5-1 to TRBJ2-2; D unclear. From germline, CDR1 is SGHRS and CDR2 YFSETQ. CDR3 length: 13 amino acids. V was trimmed by 1 base and J by 5 bases, leaving 6 bases between them. CDR3 in amino acids: CASSLRVTGELFF. CDR3 DNA: TGCGCCAGCAGCTTGAGGGTGACCGGGGAGCTGTTTTTT.

The chain links TRBV13 to TRBJ2-7; the D gene is possibly TRBD1 (6 bases). Germline-derived CDR1 and CDR2 are PRHDT and FYEKMQ (reference sequence). V lost 5 bases to trimming and J lost 2 bases, with 13 bases between them. The CDR3 is 14 amino acids. This CDR3 reads CASSPTGLAYEQYF. The CDR3 coding sequence is TGTGCCAGCAGCCCCACAGGGCTAGCCTACGAGCAGTACTTC.

This sequence joins TRBV7-2 and TRBJ2-3; no clear D. With 1 base removed from V and 2 bases from J, the gap between germline ends came to 7 bases. The CDR3 is 14 amino acids. Germline CDR1 is SGHTA and CDR2 is FQGNSA. The CDR3: CASSLGWITDTQYF. The DNA for the CDR3 is TGTGCCAGCAGCTTAGGGTGGATCACAGATACGCAGTATTTT.

The gene calls are TRBV9 and TRBJ2-5, with TRBD2 identical over 7 bases. The germline gives CDR1 SGDLS, CDR2 YYNGEE. The CDR3 sequence is 15 residues long. V dropped 3 bases and J dropped 5; count of bases not matched to a gene: 10. This CDR3 is CASSGLGGRRETQYF. The CDR3 DNA follows: TGTGCCAGCAGCGGTCTCGGCGGGAGACGGGAGACCCAGTACTTC.

The chain links TRBV7-9 to TRBJ1-2; D unclear. The CDR3 consists of 13 residues. Germline CDR1 SEHNR, CDR2 FQNEAQ (reference sequence). V lost 2 bases to trimming and J lost 4 bases, with 8 bases between them. CDR3: CASSLTLSYGYTF. The CDR3 region has the DNA TGTGCCAGCAGCTTAACCCTTTCCTATGGCTACACCTTC.

This clone was observed once. J is TRBJ1-3 and V is TRBV5-8; D is possibly TRBD1 (6 bases). There are 17 residues in the CDR3. The V gene's germline CDR1 is SGHTS and CDR2 YDEGEE. The germline V and J ends were trimmed by 4 bases and 2 bases, with 19 bases remaining between them. In DNA form, the CDR3 reads TGTGCCAGCAGCCCCCGGTTCGGGGGGCGTCCTGGAAACACCATATATTTT. Its translation is CASSPRFGGRPGNTIYF.

The V and J genes are TRBV18 and TRBJ1-2; 7 bases are shared with TRBD1. The CDR3 covers 16 residues. Germline loops: CDR1 KGHSH, CDR2 LQKENI. V trimming: 3 bases; J trimming: 5 bases; junction bases outside the gene matches: 12. The DNA for the CDR3 is TGTGCCAGCTCACCGACCCCGGACAGGAACTATTATGGCTACACCTTC. It translates to CASSPTPDRNYYGYTF.

This clone was recorded once. This rearrangement joins TRBV5-1 to TRBJ1-1; unclear D gene. The CDR3 has 13 residues. Per the germline V gene, CDR1 is SGHRS and CDR2 is YFSETQ. The V and J ends lost 4 bases and 1 base respectively, with 8 bases between them. As DNA, the CDR3 is TGCGCCAGCAGCCCGACCCGGAACACTGAAGCTTTCTTT. Translated: CASSPTRNTEAFF.

This clone was seen a single time. The V and J genes are TRBV19 and TRBJ2-7, with 7 bases fitting TRBD1. The CDR3 consists of 14 residues. Germline CDR1 is LNHDA and CDR2 is SQIVND (reference sequence). J lost 3 bases, V lost 3 bases, and 5 bases had no gene match. CDR3 DNA sequence: TGTGCCAGTAGTATCGGACAGGCCAGCTACGAGCAGTACTTC. This translates into CASSIGQASYEQYF.

The genes are TRBV7-2 and TRBJ2-1; no firm D call. Germline V lookup: CDR1 SGHTA, CDR2 FQGNSA. Trimming took 8 bases from V and 5 from J, leaving 7 bases between them. The length of the CDR3 is 11 residues. CDR3 sequence (DNA): TGTGCCAGCTTGGGTAACAATGAGCAGTTCTTC. It specifies CASLGNNEQFF.

This clone was detected once. The chain is built from TRBV5-1 and TRBJ2-4; D possibly corresponds to TRBD1 (6 bases). The V gene's germline CDR1 is SGHRS and CDR2 YFSETQ. CDR3 length: 16 residues. Between the trimmed V and J ends, which lost 4 bases and 6 bases, there was a span of 20 bases. In nucleotides, the CDR3 is TGCGCCAGCAGCGCAGAACAGGGTGGTGTCAGAAACATTCAGTACTTC. Translation: CASSAEQGGVRNIQYF.

V is TRBV19 and J is TRBJ1-5; D is unresolved. Trimming stripped 1 base from V and 2 bases from J, with 6 bases between. CDR3 length equals 14 residues. CDR1 and CDR2 (germline): LNHDA, SQIVND (reference sequence). The CDR3 protein is CASSIGLGNQPQHF. In nucleotides, the CDR3 is TGTGCCAGTAGTATAGGGTTGGGCAATCAGCCCCAGCATTTT. Looking up the rest from reference TRBV19 and TRBJ1-5 gives the full variable domain: DGGITQSPKYLFRKEGQNVTLSCEQNLNHDAMYWYRQDPGQGLRLIYYSQIVNDFQKGDIAEGYSVSREKKESFPLTVTSAQKNPTAFYLCASSIGLGNQPQHFGDGTRLSIL.

The V gene is TRBV10-3, the J gene TRBJ2-5; D uncertain. Trimming shortened V by 4 bases and J by 2 bases, and 11 bases separated the two germline ends. The CDR3 sequence is 14 residues long. Germline values: CDR1 ENHRY, CDR2 SYGVKD. The CDR3 nucleotides are TGTGCCATCAGTGCCATAGGTCCTCAAGAGACCCAGTACTTC. It is translated as CAISAIGPQETQYF.

This sequence joins TRBV27 and TRBJ2-7, with D perhaps assigned TRBD1 or TRBD2 (5 bases each). Between the trimmed V and J ends, which lost 0 bases and 7 bases, there was a span of 19 bases. Germline-derived CDR1 and CDR2 are MNHEY and SMNVEV (reference sequence). The CDR3 is made up of 16 amino acids. The CDR3 reads CASSLSFRGLPGEQYF. DNA of the CDR3: TGTGCCAGCAGTTTATCTTTTCGGGGCCTCCCTGGGGAGCAGTACTTC.

V is TRBV7-9 and J is TRBJ2-3; no definite D call. The CDR3 spans 16 residues. The germline gives CDR1 SEHNR, CDR2 FQNEAQ (reference sequence). The V gene lost 2 bases and the J gene lost 2 bases, with 14 bases spanning the gap. For the CDR3, the DNA is TGTGCCAGCAGCTTAAGGCGAGGCAGCCACACAGATACGCAGTATTTT. Protein product: CASSLRRGSHTDTQYF.

This chain uses TRBV4-3 with TRBJ1-1; possible D gene TRBD1, 6 bases. Germline lookup yields CDR1 LGHNA and CDR2 YSLEER. CDR3 length: 16 residues. V lost 0 bases, J lost 2 bases, and 13 bases lay in between. CDR3 sequence reads: CASSQDLGGGNTEAFF. The CDR3, as DNA: TGCGCCAGCAGCCAAGATTTAGGAGGGGGAAACACTGAAGCTTTCTTT.